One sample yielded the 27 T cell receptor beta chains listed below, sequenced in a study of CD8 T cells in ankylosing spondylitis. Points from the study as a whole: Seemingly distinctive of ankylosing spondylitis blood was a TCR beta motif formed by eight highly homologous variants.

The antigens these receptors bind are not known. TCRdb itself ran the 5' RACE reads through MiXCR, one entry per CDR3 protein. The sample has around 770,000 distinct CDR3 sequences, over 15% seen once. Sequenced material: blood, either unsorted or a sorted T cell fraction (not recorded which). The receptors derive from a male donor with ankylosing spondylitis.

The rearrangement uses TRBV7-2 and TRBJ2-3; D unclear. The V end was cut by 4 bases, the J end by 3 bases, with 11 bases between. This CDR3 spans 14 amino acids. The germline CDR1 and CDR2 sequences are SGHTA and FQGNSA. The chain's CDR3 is CASSSMGGTDTQYF. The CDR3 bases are TGTGCCAGCAGCTCAATGGGTGGGACAGATACGCAGTATTTT.

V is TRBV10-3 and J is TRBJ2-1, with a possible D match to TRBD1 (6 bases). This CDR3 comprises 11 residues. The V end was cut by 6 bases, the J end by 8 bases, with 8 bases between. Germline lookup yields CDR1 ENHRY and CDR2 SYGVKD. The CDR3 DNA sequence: TGTGCCATCAGGCAGGGGCATGAGCAGTTCTTC. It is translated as CAIRQGHEQFF.

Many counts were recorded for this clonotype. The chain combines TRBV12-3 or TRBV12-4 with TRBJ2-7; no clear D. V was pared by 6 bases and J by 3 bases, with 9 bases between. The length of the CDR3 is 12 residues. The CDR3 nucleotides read TGTGCCAGCAGAACGGGCGACTACGAGCAGTACTTC. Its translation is CASRTGDYEQYF.

The chain's CDR3 is CASSPGAGSYEQYF. The CDR3 coding sequence is TGTGCCAGCAGTCCCGGGGCGGGCTCCTACGAGCAGTACTTC. The genes are TRBV27 and TRBJ2-7; either TRBD1 or TRBD2 may supply D (5 bases each). The CDR3 sequence is 14 residues long. The V gene lost 5 bases and the J gene lost 0 bases, with 11 bases spanning the gap. Per the germline V gene, CDR1 is MNHEY and CDR2 is SMNVEV (reference sequence).

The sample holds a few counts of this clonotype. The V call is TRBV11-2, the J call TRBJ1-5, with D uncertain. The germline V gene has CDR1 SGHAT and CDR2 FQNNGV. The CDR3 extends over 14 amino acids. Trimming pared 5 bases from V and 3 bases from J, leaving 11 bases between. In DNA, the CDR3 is TGTGCCAGCAGCCCAGAATCCGTCAATCAGCCCCAGCATTTT. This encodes CASSPESVNQPQHF.

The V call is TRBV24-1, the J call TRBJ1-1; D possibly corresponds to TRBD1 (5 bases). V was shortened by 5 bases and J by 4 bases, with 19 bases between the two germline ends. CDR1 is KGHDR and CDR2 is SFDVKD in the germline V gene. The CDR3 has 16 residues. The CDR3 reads CATSGPSFTGGTEAFF. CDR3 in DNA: TGTGCCACCAGTGGTCCTTCCTTCACGGGGGGCACTGAAGCTTTCTTT.

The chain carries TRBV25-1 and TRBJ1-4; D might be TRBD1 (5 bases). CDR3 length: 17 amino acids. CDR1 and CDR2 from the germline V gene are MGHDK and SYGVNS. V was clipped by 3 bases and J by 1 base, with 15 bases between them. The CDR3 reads CASSDELDSETNEKLFF. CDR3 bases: TGTGCCAGCAGTGACGAACTCGACAGCGAAACTAATGAAAAACTGTTTTTT.

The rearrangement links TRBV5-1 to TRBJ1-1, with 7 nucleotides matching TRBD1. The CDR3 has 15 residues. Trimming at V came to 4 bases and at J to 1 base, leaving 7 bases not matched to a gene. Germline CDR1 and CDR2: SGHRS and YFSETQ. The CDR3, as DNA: TGCGCCAGCAGCAGCTCTGGGACAGAGAACACTGAAGCTTTCTTT. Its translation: CASSSSGTENTEAFF.

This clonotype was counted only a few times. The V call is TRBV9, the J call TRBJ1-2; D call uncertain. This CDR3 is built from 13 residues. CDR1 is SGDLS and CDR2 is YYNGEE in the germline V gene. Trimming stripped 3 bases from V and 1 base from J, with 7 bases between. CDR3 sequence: CASSAPGNYGYTF. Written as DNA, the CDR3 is TGTGCCAGCAGCGCACCGGGTAACTATGGCTACACCTTC.

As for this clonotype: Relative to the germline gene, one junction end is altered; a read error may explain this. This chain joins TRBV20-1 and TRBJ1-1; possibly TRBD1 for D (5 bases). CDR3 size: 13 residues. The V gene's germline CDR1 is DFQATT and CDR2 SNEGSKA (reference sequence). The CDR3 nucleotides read TGCAGTGATAGAGAGGGGTCTCGGGCCGAAGCTTTCTTT. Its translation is CSDREGSRAEAFF.

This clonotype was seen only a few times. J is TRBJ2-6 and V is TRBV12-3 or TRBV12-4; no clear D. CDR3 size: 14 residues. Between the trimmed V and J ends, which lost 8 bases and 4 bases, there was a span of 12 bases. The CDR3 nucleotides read TGTGCCAGCGCGTTTGGGTCCGGGGCCAACGTCCTGACTTTC. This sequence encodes CASAFGSGANVLTF.

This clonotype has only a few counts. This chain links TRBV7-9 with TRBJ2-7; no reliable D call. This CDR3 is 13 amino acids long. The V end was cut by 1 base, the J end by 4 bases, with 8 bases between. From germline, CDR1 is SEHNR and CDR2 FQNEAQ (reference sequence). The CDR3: CASSLVAEYEQYF. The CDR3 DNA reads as TGTGCCAGCAGCTTAGTGGCAGAGTACGAGCAGTACTTC.

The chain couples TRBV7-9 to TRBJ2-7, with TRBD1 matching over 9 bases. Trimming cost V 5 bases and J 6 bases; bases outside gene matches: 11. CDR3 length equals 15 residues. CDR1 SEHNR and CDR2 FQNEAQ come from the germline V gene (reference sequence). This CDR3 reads CASSPTRDRAFEQYF. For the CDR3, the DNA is TGTGCCAGCAGCCCCACTCGGGACAGGGCTTTCGAGCAGTACTTC.

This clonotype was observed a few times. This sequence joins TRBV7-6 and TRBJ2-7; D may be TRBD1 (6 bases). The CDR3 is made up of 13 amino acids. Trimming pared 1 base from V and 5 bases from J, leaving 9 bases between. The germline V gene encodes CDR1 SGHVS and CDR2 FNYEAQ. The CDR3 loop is CASSLVPGDEQYF. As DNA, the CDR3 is TGTGCCAGCAGCTTAGTCCCAGGGGACGAGCAGTACTTC. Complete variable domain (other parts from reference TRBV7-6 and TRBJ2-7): GAGVSQSPRYKVTKRGQDVALRCDPISGHVSLYWYRQALGQGPEFLTYFNYEAQQDKSGLPNDRFSAERPEGSISTLTIQRTEQRDSAMYRCASSLVPGDEQYFGPGTRLTVT.

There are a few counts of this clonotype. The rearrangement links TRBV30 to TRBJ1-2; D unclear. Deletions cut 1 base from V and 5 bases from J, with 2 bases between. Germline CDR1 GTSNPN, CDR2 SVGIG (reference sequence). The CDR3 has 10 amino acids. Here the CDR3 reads CAWSGYGYTF. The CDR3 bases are TGTGCCTGGAGTGGGTATGGCTACACCTTC.

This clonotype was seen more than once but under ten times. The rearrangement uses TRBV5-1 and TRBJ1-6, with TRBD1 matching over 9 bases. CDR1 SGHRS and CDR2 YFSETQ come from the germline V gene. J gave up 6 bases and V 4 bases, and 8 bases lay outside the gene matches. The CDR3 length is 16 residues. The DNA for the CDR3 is TGCGCCAGCAGCCCTGCCCCGGGACAGGGTAATTCACCCCTCCACTTT. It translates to CASSPAPGQGNSPLHF.

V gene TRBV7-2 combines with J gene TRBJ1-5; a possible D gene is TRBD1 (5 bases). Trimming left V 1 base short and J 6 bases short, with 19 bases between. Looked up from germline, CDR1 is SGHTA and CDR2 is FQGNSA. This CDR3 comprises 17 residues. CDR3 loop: CASSLGSEGQGSQPQHF. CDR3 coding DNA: TGTGCCAGCAGCTTAGGGTCAGAGGGCCAGGGCAGTCAGCCCCAGCATTTT.

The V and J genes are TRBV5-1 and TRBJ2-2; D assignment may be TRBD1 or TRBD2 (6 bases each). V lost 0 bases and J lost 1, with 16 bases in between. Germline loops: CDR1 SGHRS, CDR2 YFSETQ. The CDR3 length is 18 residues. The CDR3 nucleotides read TGCGCCAGCAGCTTGGCGGGTGGCGGGACATTGAACACCGGGGAGCTGTTTTTT. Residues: CASSLAGGGTLNTGELFF.

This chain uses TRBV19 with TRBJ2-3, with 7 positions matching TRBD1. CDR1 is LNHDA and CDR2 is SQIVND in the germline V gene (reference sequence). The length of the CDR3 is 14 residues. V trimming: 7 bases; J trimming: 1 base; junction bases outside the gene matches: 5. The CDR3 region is CASKTGPGTDTQYF. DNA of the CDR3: TGTGCCAGTAAGACAGGGCCCGGCACAGATACGCAGTATTTT.

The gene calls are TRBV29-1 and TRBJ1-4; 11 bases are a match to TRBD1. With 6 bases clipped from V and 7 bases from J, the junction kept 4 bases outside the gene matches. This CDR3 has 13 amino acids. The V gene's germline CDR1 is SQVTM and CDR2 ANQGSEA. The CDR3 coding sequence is TGCAGCGTGACCGGGACAGGGGGTGAAAAACTGTTTTTT. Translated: CSVTGTGGEKLFF.

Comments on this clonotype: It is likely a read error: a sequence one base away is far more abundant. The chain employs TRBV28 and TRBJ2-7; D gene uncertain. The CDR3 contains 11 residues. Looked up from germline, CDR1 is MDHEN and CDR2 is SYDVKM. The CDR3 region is CASSFGYVQYF. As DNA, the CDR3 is TGTGCCAGCAGTTTTGGGTACGTGCAGTACTTC.

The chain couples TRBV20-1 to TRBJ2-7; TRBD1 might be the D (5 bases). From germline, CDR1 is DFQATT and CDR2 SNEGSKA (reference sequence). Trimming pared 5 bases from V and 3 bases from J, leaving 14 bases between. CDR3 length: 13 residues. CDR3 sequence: CSAEPDTLYEQYF. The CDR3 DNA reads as TGCAGTGCTGAACCGGACACTCTCTACGAGCAGTACTTC.

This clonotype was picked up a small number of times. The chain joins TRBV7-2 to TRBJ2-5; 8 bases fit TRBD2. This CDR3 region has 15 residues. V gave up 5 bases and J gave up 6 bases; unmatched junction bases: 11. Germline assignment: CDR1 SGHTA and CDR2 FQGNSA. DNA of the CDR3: TGTGCCAGCAGCGTTACACGGGAGGGAACCAAGACCCAGTACTTC. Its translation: CASSVTREGTKTQYF.

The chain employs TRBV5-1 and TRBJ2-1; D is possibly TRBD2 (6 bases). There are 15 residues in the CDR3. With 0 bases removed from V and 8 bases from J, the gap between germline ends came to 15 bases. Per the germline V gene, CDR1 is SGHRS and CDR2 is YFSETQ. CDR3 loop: CASSLEGLNLDEQFF. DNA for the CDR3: TGCGCCAGCAGCTTGGAGGGACTGAATTTGGATGAGCAGTTCTTC.

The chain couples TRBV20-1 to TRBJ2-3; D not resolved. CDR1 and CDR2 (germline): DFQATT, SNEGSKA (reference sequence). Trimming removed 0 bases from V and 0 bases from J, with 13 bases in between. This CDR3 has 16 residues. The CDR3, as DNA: TGCAGTGCTAGAGATGGGCGCCCGAGGAGCACAGATACGCAGTATTTT. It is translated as CSARDGRPRSTDTQYF.

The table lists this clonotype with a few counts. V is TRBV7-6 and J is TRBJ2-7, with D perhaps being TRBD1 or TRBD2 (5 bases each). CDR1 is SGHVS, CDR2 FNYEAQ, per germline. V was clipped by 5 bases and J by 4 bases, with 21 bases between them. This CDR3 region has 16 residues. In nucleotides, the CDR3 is TGTGCCAGCAGCCTAGGGGTAAATGAGCGGAGTTACGAGCAGTACTTC. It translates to CASSLGVNERSYEQYF.

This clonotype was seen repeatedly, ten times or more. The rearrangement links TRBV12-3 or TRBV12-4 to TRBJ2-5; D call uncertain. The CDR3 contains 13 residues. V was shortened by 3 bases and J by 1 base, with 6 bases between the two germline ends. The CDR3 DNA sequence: TGTGCCAGCAGTTTGCGACTCCAAGAGACCCAGTACTTC. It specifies CASSLRLQETQYF.